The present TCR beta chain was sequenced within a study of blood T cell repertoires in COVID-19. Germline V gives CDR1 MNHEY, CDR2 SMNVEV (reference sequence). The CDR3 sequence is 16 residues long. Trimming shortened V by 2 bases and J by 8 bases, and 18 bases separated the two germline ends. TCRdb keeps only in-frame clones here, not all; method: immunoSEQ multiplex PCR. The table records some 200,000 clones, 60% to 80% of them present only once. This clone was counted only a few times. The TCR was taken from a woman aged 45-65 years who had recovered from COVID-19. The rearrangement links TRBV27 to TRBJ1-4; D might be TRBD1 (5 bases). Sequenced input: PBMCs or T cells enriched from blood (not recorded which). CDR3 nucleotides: TGTGCCAGCAGTTTACGTTTTCAGGGAGGGCGGGAAAAACTGTTTTTT. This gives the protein CASSLRFQGGREKLFF.